This TCR beta chain is drawn from a study of T cell repertoires in ileal Crohn's disease. Study context: From the surgical specimen's inflamed ileum, biopsies were taken as M0. Per sample, roughly 0.45 micrograms of biopsy DNA were TCRB immunosequenced. Study-wide findings and caveats: Mucosal expansions were suggested to be mainly CD8 T cells. Clonal expansions were more frequent in active smokers than non-smokers at surgery.

Stated time point: inflamed ileum from the surgical specimen. A remark on this clone: Its matching antigen is unknown.

TCRdb keeps only in-frame clones here, not all; method: immunoSEQ multiplex PCR. The data show about 17,000 clones, around 76% seen once. Germline V gives CDR1 SGHKS, CDR2 YYEKEE (reference sequence). The CDR3 covers 12 residues. Trimming cost V 2 bases and J 5 bases; bases outside gene matches: 1. The sequence came from an adult with Crohn's disease. The chain joins TRBV5-5 to TRBJ2-7; 7 nucleotides agree with TRBD1. Sequences were obtained from ileal tissue. As DNA, the CDR3 is TGTGCCAGCAGCTTTGGACAGGACGAGCAGTACTTC. It is translated as CASSFGQDEQYF.